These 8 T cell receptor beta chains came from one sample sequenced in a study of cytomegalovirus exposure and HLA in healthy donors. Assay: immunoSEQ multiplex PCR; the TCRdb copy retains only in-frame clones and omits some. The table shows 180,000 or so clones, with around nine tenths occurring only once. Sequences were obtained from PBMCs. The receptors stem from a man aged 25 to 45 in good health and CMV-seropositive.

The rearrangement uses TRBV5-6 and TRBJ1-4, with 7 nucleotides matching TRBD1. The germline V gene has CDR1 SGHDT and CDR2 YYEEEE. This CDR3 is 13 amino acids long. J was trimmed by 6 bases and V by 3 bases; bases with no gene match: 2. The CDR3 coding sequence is TGTGCCAGCAGCTCGACAGGGTATGAAAAACTGTTTTTT. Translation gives CASSSTGYEKLFF.

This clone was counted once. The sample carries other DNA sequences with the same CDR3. CDR3 loop: CASSLLAGADTQYF. CDR3 sequence (DNA): TGTGCCAGCAGTCTACTAGCGGGAGCAGATACGCAGTATTTT. The chain is built from TRBV28 and TRBJ2-3; 11 bases line up with TRBD2. V shed 5 bases and J 4 bases; nucleotides not matched to a gene: 2. Germline V CDR1 and CDR2: MDHEN, SYDVKM. CDR3 length: 14 residues.

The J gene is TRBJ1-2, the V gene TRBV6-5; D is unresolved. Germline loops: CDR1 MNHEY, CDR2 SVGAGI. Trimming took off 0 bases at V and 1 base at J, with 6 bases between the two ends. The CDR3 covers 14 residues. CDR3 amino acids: CASSYSRGNYGYTF. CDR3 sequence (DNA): TGTGCCAGCAGTTACTCGAGAGGTAACTATGGCTACACCTTC.

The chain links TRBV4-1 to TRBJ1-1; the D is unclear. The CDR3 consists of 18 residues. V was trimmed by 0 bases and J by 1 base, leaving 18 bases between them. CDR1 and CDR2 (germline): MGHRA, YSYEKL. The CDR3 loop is CASSQDLGGPAPNTEAFF. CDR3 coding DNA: TGCGCCAGCAGCCAAGATCTGGGCGGGCCAGCGCCGAACACTGAAGCTTTCTTT.

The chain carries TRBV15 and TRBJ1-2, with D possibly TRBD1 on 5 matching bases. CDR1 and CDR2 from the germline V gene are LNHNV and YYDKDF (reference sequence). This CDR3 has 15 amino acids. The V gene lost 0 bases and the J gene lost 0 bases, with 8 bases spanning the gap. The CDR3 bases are TGTGCCACCAGCAGAGACAGGGTTGCTAACTATGGCTACACCTTC. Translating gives CATSRDRVANYGYTF.

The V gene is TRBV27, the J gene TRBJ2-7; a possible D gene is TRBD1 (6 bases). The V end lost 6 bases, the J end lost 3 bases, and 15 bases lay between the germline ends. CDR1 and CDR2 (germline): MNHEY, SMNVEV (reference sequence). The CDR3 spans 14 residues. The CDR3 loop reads CASSSGATDYEQYF. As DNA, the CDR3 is TGTGCCAGCAGCTCAGGGGCGACGGACTACGAGCAGTACTTC.

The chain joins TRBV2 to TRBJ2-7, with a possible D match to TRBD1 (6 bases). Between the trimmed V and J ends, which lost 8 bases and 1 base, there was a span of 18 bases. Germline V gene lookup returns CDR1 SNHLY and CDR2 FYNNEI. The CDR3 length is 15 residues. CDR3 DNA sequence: TGTGCCAGCTTGGGGACAAAAGAGGCATCCTACGAGCAGTACTTC. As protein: CASLGTKEASYEQYF.

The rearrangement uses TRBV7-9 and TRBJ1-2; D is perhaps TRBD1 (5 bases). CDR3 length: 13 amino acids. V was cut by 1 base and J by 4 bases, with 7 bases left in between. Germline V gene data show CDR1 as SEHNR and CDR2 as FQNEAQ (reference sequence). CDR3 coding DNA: TGTGCCAGCAGCTTAGGGCAGGGCTATGGCTACACCTTC. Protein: CASSLGQGYGYTF.